Following are 23 T cell receptor beta chains from one sample sequenced in a study of T-cell reconstitution after alpha-beta-depleted transplantation in children. It was with unique molecular identifiers that the TCRbeta library was prepared. TCRdb used MiXCR to reprocess the PCR reads, holding one entry per CDR3 protein. Among 200,000 to 250,000 distinct CDR3 sequences listed, 12% were seen once. The sequenced sample was PBMCs from the stem cell graft donor, obtained from the stem cell graft. The receptor source for this set is a human donor who donated a stem cell graft to a child with acute lymphoblastic leukemia.

This clonotype was seen ten or more times. The chain joins TRBV19 to TRBJ2-7; either TRBD1 or TRBD2 may supply D (5 bases each). The CDR3 has 15 amino acids. Trimming took 6 bases from V and 6 from J, leaving 21 bases between them. CDR1 is LNHDA and CDR2 is SQIVND in the germline V gene (reference sequence). Here the CDR3 DNA reads TGTGCCAGTAGCCAGAGGGGATACACCGCCAGCGAGCAGTACTTC. The encoded protein is CASSQRGYTASEQYF. Complete variable domain (other parts from reference TRBV19 and TRBJ2-7): DGGITQSPKYLFRKEGQNVTLSCEQNLNHDAMYWYRQDPGQGLRLIYYSQIVNDFQKGDIAEGYSVSREKKESFPLTVTSAQKNPTAFYLCASSQRGYTASEQYFGPGTRLTVT.

Ten or more counts support this clonotype. This chain links TRBV7-3 with TRBJ2-1; TRBD1 matches 7 bases. The length of the CDR3 is 18 residues. Germline V gene data show CDR1 as SGHTA and CDR2 as FQGTGA. Unmatched junction bases numbered 14, after V lost 1 base and J lost 5 bases. The chain's CDR3 is CASSLRIPGGHGNNEQFF. CDR3 DNA: TGTGCCAGCAGCTTAAGGATCCCAGGGGGTCACGGCAACAATGAGCAGTTCTTC.

This clonotype occurred many times. The chain uses TRBV20-1 and TRBJ2-2, with TRBD1 matching 8 bases. CDR1 is DFQATT and CDR2 is SNEGSKA in the germline V gene (reference sequence). This CDR3 spans 13 amino acids. J was trimmed by 6 bases and V by 5 bases; bases with no gene match: 5. The CDR3 bases are TGCAGTGCTCGGACAGGGCGCGCCGGGGAGCTGTTTTTT. Protein sequence: CSARTGRAGELFF.

At least ten counts were recorded for this clonotype. The chain combines TRBV29-1 with TRBJ2-3; D perhaps matches TRBD2 (6 bases). Per the germline V gene, CDR1 is SQVTM and CDR2 is ANQGSEA. The germline V and J ends were trimmed by 8 bases and 6 bases, with 12 bases remaining between them. The CDR3 totals 11 residues. The CDR3 nucleotides read TGCAGCTTGGGCCGGGGGGATACGCAGTATTTT. Its protein is CSLGRGDTQYF.

This clonotype was seen ten or more times. The V and J genes are TRBV6-1 and TRBJ1-2, with D uncertain. The V and J ends lost 6 bases and 3 bases respectively, with 11 bases between them. This CDR3 region has 13 residues. Germline-derived CDR1 and CDR2 are MNHNS and SASEGT. CDR3 loop: CASSEFPYYGYTF. DNA for the CDR3: TGTGCCAGCAGCGAGTTCCCGTACTATGGCTACACCTTC.

There are many counts of this clonotype. The J gene is TRBJ2-2, the V gene TRBV11-1; 8 bases fit TRBD1. The CDR3 contains 18 residues. Germline values: CDR1 SGHAT, CDR2 FQDESV (reference sequence). Trimming removed 4 bases from V and 6 bases from J; junction bases left unmatched: 16. CDR3 in amino acids: CASSSPISQGAGAGELFF. CDR3 DNA: TGTGCCAGCAGCTCACCAATATCGCAGGGGGCTGGGGCCGGGGAGCTGTTTTTT.

In this sample, this clonotype turned up many times. The J gene is TRBJ2-1, the V gene TRBV20-1, with 9 bases lining up with TRBD2. V lost 5 bases and J lost 8; bases outside the gene matches: 16. Germline-derived CDR1 and CDR2 are DFQATT and SNEGSKA (reference sequence). This CDR3 contains 16 residues. CDR3 loop: CSALRPLSGSNHEQFF. CDR3 nucleotide sequence: TGCAGTGCTTTAAGGCCGCTTAGCGGGAGTAACCATGAGCAGTTCTTC.

Many counts were recorded for this clonotype. The CDR3 DNA reads TGCGCCAGCAGCCAAGATCGCGGCTCCCTGACCTACGAGCAGTACTTC. Its protein product is CASSQDRGSLTYEQYF. V is TRBV4-3 and J is TRBJ2-7; no clear D gene. This CDR3 is 16 amino acids long. The V and J ends lost 0 bases and 2 bases respectively, with 14 bases between them. The germline gives CDR1 LGHNA, CDR2 YSLEER.

There are many counts of this clonotype. The V gene is TRBV29-1, the J gene TRBJ2-1; 7 nucleotides align to TRBD1. This CDR3 is 13 amino acids long. The J segment lost 4 bases and the V segment lost 6 bases, leaving 6 bases of the junction unmatched. Per the germline V gene, CDR1 is SQVTM and CDR2 is ANQGSEA. CDR3 residues: CSVPGQTYNEQFF. The CDR3 nucleotides are TGCAGCGTCCCGGGACAGACGTACAATGAGCAGTTCTTC.

At least ten counts were recorded for this clonotype. The rearrangement links TRBV20-1 to TRBJ2-7; D possibly corresponds to TRBD2 (5 bases). The germline V gene encodes CDR1 DFQATT and CDR2 SNEGSKA (reference sequence). Trimming pared 0 bases from V and 6 bases from J, leaving 6 bases between. The CDR3 length is 11 residues. CDR3 nucleotide sequence: TGCAGTGCTAGAGATCTAGCCGAGCAGTACTTC. It translates to CSARDLAEQYF.

This clonotype was found many times. V and J are TRBV30 and TRBJ2-4, with D possibly being TRBD1 (6 bases). V lost 1 base and J 1 base, leaving 8 bases between the germline ends. This CDR3 spans 14 amino acids. Germline V gives CDR1 GTSNPN, CDR2 SVGIG (reference sequence). In DNA, the CDR3 is TGTGCCTGGAGTGCAGGGGTCGCCAAAAACATTCAGTACTTC. Its translation: CAWSAGVAKNIQYF. Combining the CDR3 with reference TRBV30 and TRBJ2-4 gives the whole variable domain SQTIHQWPATLVQPVGSPLSLECTVEGTSNPNLYWYRQAAGRGLQLLFYSVGIGQISSEVPQNLSASRPQDRQFILSSKKLLLSDSGFYLCAWSAGVAKNIQYFGAGTRLSVL.

This clonotype came up many times. The chain has TRBV4-2 and TRBJ1-5, with 8 nucleotides matching TRBD1. The germline V gene encodes CDR1 LGHNA and CDR2 YNFKEQ. CDR3 length: 16 amino acids. V lost 3 bases to trimming and J lost 5 bases; unmatched junction nucleotides: 9. CDR3 in amino acids: CASSHGQGSPHQPQHF. CDR3 sequence (DNA): TGTGCCAGCAGCCACGGACAGGGTTCCCCTCATCAGCCCCAGCATTTT.

This clonotype was observed at least ten times. The V and J genes are TRBV4-3 and TRBJ1-5; 8 bases line up with TRBD1. The germline gives CDR1 LGHNA, CDR2 YSLEER. The ends lost 6 bases at V and 4 bases at J; junction bases unmatched: 11. The CDR3 loop spans 16 amino acids. CDR3 region: CASSFTQGAGNQPQHF. The CDR3 DNA follows: TGCGCCAGCAGTTTTACGCAGGGGGCTGGGAATCAGCCCCAGCATTTT.

This clonotype was seen many times. V and J are TRBV5-6 and TRBJ2-7; D possibly corresponds to TRBD1 (5 bases). Germline V gene sequence: CDR1 SGHDT, CDR2 YYEEEE. Trimming took 1 base from V and 5 from J, leaving 10 bases between them. This CDR3 spans 13 amino acids. The CDR3 reads CASSLLGAHEQYF. The CDR3 DNA follows: TGTGCCAGCAGCTTGTTAGGGGCCCACGAGCAGTACTTC.

V is TRBV7-6 and J is TRBJ2-3; 10 nucleotides agree with TRBD1. The CDR3 runs 17 residues. Germline V gives CDR1 SGHVS, CDR2 FNYEAQ. Trimming cost V 1 base and J 3 bases; bases outside gene matches: 7. The CDR3 DNA is TGTGCCAGCAGCTTAGTATTCCGGGACAGGGGAACAGATACGCAGTATTTT. This codes for CASSLVFRDRGTDTQYF.

This clonotype occurred a few times. The genes are TRBV5-6 and TRBJ2-5, with no clear D. The CDR3 length is 13 residues. The V gene's germline CDR1 is SGHDT and CDR2 YYEEEE. Trimming left V 3 bases short and J 5 bases short, with 11 bases between. For the CDR3, the DNA is TGTGCCAGCAGCTCCCGGGCCCCCGAGACCCAGTACTTC. It yields the protein CASSSRAPETQYF.

In this sample, this clonotype turned up many times. The chain recombines TRBV6-1 with TRBJ1-6; weak D call: TRBD1 (6 bases). The V end was cut by 6 bases, the J end by 4 bases, with 10 bases between. This CDR3 is 14 amino acids long. In germline, CDR1 is MNHNS, CDR2 SASEGT. CDR3 residues: CASRQDRYNSPLHF. DNA for the CDR3: TGTGCCAGCAGGCAGGACAGATATAATTCACCCCTCCACTTT.

The gene calls are TRBV18 and TRBJ2-1; TRBD2 aligns across 10 bases. The CDR3 length is 17 residues. Germline CDR1 and CDR2: KGHSH and LQKENI. The V segment lost 3 bases and the J segment 7 bases; nucleotides outside the gene matches: 12. CDR3 sequence (DNA): TGTGCCAGCTCACCGAATTCCGGCACTAGCGGGGTAAATGAGCAGTTCTTC. This translates into CASSPNSGTSGVNEQFF.

V and J are TRBV7-6 and TRBJ2-5; 7 nucleotides align to TRBD1. The germline V gene has CDR1 SGHVS and CDR2 FNYEAQ. Trimming removed 2 bases from V and 4 bases from J; junction bases left unmatched: 7. CDR3 length equals 15 residues. CDR3 residues: CASSLLQRGPETQYF. The CDR3 nucleotides are TGTGCCAGCAGCTTACTACAGAGGGGGCCAGAGACCCAGTACTTC.

This clonotype was observed at least ten times. V is TRBV5-6 and J is TRBJ1-1, with 9 bases lining up with TRBD1. Germline values: CDR1 SGHDT, CDR2 YYEEEE. V was clipped by 4 bases and J by 1 base; unmatched bases: 11. CDR3 length: 17 residues. The CDR3 nucleotides are TGTGCCAGCAGCCTGCCGGGACAGGGCCCCTCGAACACTGAAGCTTTCTTT. Translating gives CASSLPGQGPSNTEAFF. Combining the CDR3 with reference TRBV5-6 and TRBJ1-1 gives the whole variable domain DAGVTQSPTHLIKTRGQQVTLRCSPKSGHDTVSWYQQALGQGPQFIFQYYEEEERQRGNFPDRFSGHQFPNYSSELNVNALLLGDSALYLCASSLPGQGPSNTEAFFGQGTRLTVV.

This clonotype was seen at least ten times. The chain combines TRBV9 with TRBJ2-3, with D tentatively TRBD2 (6 bases). From germline, CDR1 is SGDLS and CDR2 YYNGEE. The CDR3 contains 15 residues. The germline V and J ends were trimmed by 4 bases and 1 base, with 13 bases remaining between them. The CDR3 DNA is TGTGCCAGCAGCTCTTTATCTAGCGGCACAGATACGCAGTATTTT. Amino acids: CASSSLSSGTDTQYF.

Ten or more counts support this clonotype. The chain combines TRBV6-1 with TRBJ1-5; D not resolved. V was trimmed by 4 bases and J by 0 bases, leaving 7 bases between them. Germline-derived CDR1 and CDR2 are MNHNS and SASEGT. The CDR3 has 14 residues. CDR3 bases: TGTGCCAGCAGTGCTGAGTATAGCAATCAGCCCCAGCATTTT. The encoded protein is CASSAEYSNQPQHF.

This clonotype was seen at least ten times. The rearrangement uses TRBV5-1 and TRBJ2-1, with TRBD2 as a possible D gene (7 bases). The germline V gene has CDR1 SGHRS and CDR2 YFSETQ. V lost 4 bases, J lost 2 bases, and 13 bases lay in between. The CDR3 is made up of 15 amino acids. Here the CDR3 reads CASSPGGTTYNEQFF. Here the CDR3 DNA reads TGCGCCAGCAGCCCCGGGGGGACAACCTACAATGAGCAGTTCTTC. The variable domain in full, completed from reference TRBV5-1 and TRBJ2-1, reads KAGVTQTPRYLIKTRGQQVTLSCSPISGHRSVSWYQQTPGQGLQFLFEYFSETQRNKGNFPGRFSGRQFSNSRSEMNVSTLELGDSALYLCASSPGGTTYNEQFFGPGTRLTVL.